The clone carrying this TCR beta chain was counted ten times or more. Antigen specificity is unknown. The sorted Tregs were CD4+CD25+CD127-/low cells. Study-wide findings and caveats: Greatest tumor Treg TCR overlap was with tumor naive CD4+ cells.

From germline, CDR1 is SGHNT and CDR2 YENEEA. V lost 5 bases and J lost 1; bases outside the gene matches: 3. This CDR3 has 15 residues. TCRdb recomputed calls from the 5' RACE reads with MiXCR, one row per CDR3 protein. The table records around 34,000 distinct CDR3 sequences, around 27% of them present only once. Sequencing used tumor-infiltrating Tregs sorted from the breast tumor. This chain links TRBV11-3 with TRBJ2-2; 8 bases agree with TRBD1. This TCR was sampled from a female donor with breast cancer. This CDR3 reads CASSPGQGNTGELFF. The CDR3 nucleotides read TGTGCCAGCAGCCCCGGACAGGGGAACACCGGGGAGCTGTTTTTT.